The present T cell receptor beta chain was sequenced within a study of vaccination and CD4 T cells after COVID-19. The treatment here: approximately nine-day PBMC culture with coronavirus spike peptide pools or control peptides (ViraFEST assay). Culture of fewer than 2.5 million PBMCs per well took place with 7.5 to 10 IU/ml IL-2 and 9 to 10 ug/ml peptide pools. This clonotype appeared a few times. Its antigen is not identified. The Oncomine TCR Beta short-read assay sequenced DNA from cultured CD4+ T cells. From the PCR reads, TCRdb called clonotypes with MiXCR, one entry per CDR3 protein. Counted here are 15,000 or so distinct CDR3 sequences, approximately 50% occurring once; the ten biggest clones make up roughly a quarter. Germline values: CDR1 KGHDR, CDR2 SFDVKD. V shed 6 bases and J shed 1 base, with 5 bases lying between them. The CDR3 is made up of 12 amino acids.

The V and J genes are TRBV24-1 and TRBJ1-2, with a weak D call TRBD1 (5 bases). The TCR comes from a human donor with COVID-19. The source was cultured CD4+ T cells from blood, collected after SARS-CoV-2 vaccination. CDR3 sequence reads: CATSQGNYGYTF. As DNA, the CDR3 is TGTGCCACCAGTCAGGGTAACTATGGCTACACCTTC.